This TCR beta chain was observed in a study of blood T cell repertoires in COVID-19 (dated by TCRdb to 2018 to 2021). Regarding the research as a whole: Collaborator samples came from the United States, Italy and Spain and covered acute and convalescent phases of COVID-19. The repertoires were made available in a free public database intended to serve as a resource for research on the immune response to SARS-CoV-2. Nearly every sample came with metadata listing a de-identified subject ID, COVID-19 status, age in years and sex. Where available, HLA class I and class II types were taken from metadata supplied by the sample provider and were not determined by assay-based typing. The samples were drawn from the first 160 participants of the ongoing ImmuneRACE study and from over 950 subjects provided by 6 global collaborators. The material from the prospective study consisted of cDNA or gDNA derived from T cells, B-cell-depleted T cells, or PBMCs. Deeply sampled blood TCRbeta repertoires from subjects exposed to, actively infected with, or recovered from COVID-19 were included in the dataset. What the authors observed across the whole study: The amount of clinical and demographic metadata varied by source and participant and was provided uncurated.

Germline trimming: 3 bases from V, 5 bases from J; junction bases outside gene matches: 6. Taken from cysteine to phenylalanine, the CDR3 has 16 residues. Only CDR3 DNA remains: 48 bases, in frame from the first base. The germline V gene provides CDR1 MNHEY and CDR2 SVGEGT. Participants in the prospective study were enrolled through a virtual design, were aged about 18 to 90 years, and lived in approximately 24 United States geographic areas. In the prospective study, cohorts were assigned on the basis of participant-reported clinical history obtained from a screening survey and a study questionnaire. In the prospective study, mobile phlebotomists collected whole blood, serum and a nasopharyngeal or oropharyngeal swab from each participant. Prospective study participants could optionally give additional blood draws and questionnaires over an approximately 2-month period. Before DNA extraction, prospective study blood samples were shipped either frozen or at room temperature.

The immunoSEQ Assay, a bias-controlled multiplex PCR, was used to amplify TCRbeta CDR3 regions from genomic DNA. As for the original processing: The number of nucleated cells in each sample was estimated from the amplification of reference gene primers within the assay. To quantify the absolute abundance of each unique TCRbeta CDR3 rearrangement, sequence reads were collapsed and filtered. For each sample, productive Simpson clonality was calculated as the square root of Simpson's diversity index across productive rearrangements. The table comes from immuneACCESS by way of TCRdb, which keeps in-frame sequences with V and J called. Part of the clones is missing from these tables; in studies checked, under half for an unresolved V gene and the rest for unknown reasons. V and J calls and clone size are given by that table; D and trimming were obtained from the DNA. This sample gives 200,000 to 250,000 clones in total; approximately 92% of them show up just once. The ten largest clones add up to roughly 3.7% of the sample.

Of note for this clone: Its binding antigen is unknown. No much larger clone exists at a distance of one base, and base qualities are not known.

The specimen sequenced was PBMCs or T cells enriched from blood (not recorded which). The sequence was obtained from a woman aged 18 to 35 in a cohort exposed to, infected with or recovered from COVID-19 (not recorded which). The sequence links TRBV6-2 or TRBV6-3 to TRBJ2-2; 10 middle bases align to TRBD1. The DNA is as follows: TGTGCCAGCAGTTATCGGACAGGGGGTCTTACCGGGGAGCTGTTTTTT. Its protein reads: CASSYRTGGLTGELFF.